Listed below are T cell receptor beta chains from one sample, sequenced in a study of blood T cell repertoires in COVID-19. Assay used: immunoSEQ multiplex PCR; TCRdb lists only in-frame clones, some missing. The table has 95,000 to 120,000 clones, approximately 88% seen once; the top ten hold roughly 2.5%. The specimen was peripheral blood. Receptors originate from a human donor in a cohort sampled during active COVID-19. The CDR3 runs from the conserved cysteine through the conserved F or W. A D gene is named only where the DNA matches it firmly. Not all rows give a size; the values are once, few, many and, for expanded clones, a class.

j_call d_call v_call clone_size cdr3_aa cdr3_nt
TRBJ2-5 - TRBV19 - CASSIQGNQETQYF TGTGCCAGTAGTATACAGGGAAACCAAGAGACCCAGTACTTC
TRBJ2-7 - TRBV11-2 - CASSLPGFHEQYF TGTGCCAGCAGCTTACCGGGGTTCCACGAGCAGTACTTC
TRBJ2-2 - TRBV7-9 - CASSLIAGGSTGELFF TGTGCCAGCAGCTTAATTGCAGGCGGGTCCACCGGGGAGCTGTTTTTT
TRBJ1-5 - TRBV2 - CASSEMRGFDQPQHF TGTGCCAGCAGTGAAATGCGGGGGTTCGATCAGCCCCAGCATTTT
TRBJ2-7 TRBD2 TRBV9 few CASSSGGTSSSEQYF TGTGCCAGCAGCTCGGGGGGGACTAGCTCAAGTGAGCAGTACTTC
TRBJ1-2 - TRBV29-1 - CSVGSGHYGYTF TGCAGCGTTGGGTCAGGGCACTATGGCTACACCTTC
TRBJ2-5 TRBD1 TRBV6-6 - CASSQDRGQETQYF TGTGCCAGCAGCCAAGACAGGGGGCAAGAGACCCAGTACTTC
TRBJ2-2 TRBD1 TRBV7-8 - CASSFLPGQGRLAGELFF TGTGCCAGCAGCTTTCTCCCTGGACAGGGGAGGTTGGCCGGGGAGCTGTTTTTT
TRBJ2-3 - TRBV2 - CASMVDRGGDTQYF TGTGCCAGCATGGTTGACAGGGGAGGGGATACGCAGTATTTT
TRBJ2-5 - TRBV2 - CASSEAEQETQYF TGTGCCAGCAGTGAGGCGGAACAAGAGACCCAGTACTTC
TRBJ2-7 - TRBV19 - CASMGLPREREQYF TGTGCCAGTATGGGTCTGCCTCGGGAGAGGGAGCAGTACTTC
TRBJ1-1 TRBD1 TRBV18 - CASSPTGQGTGAFF TGTGCCAGCTCACCAACAGGACAGGGGACGGGAGCTTTCTTT
TRBJ2-7 - TRBV27 - CASSRARDYEQYF TGTGCCAGCAGTAGGGCCAGGGACTACGAGCAGTACTTC
TRBJ2-1 TRBD1 TRBV19 - CASGPTPGQTNEQFF TGTGCCAGTGGTCCCACGCCGGGACAGACCAATGAGCAGTTCTTC
TRBJ2-6 - TRBV18 - CASSPLGGAGANVLTF TGTGCCAGCTCACCACTGGGCGGGGCTGGGGCCAACGTCCTGACTTTC
TRBJ2-5 TRBD2 TRBV6-1 - CASSEGRGQETQYF TGTGCCAGCAGTGAGGGGAGGGGCCAAGAGACCCAGTACTTC
TRBJ1-5 - TRBV10-3 - CAISVGGGGNQPQHF TGTGCCATCAGTGTGGGCGGGGGAGGCAATCAGCCCCAGCATTTT
TRBJ2-5 - TRBV11-2 - CASKQETQYF TGTGCCAGTAAACAAGAGACCCAGTACTTC
TRBJ2-6 TRBD2 TRBV7-8 - CASSFWLAVSGANVLTF TGTGCCAGCAGCTTTTGGCTAGCGGTCTCTGGGGCCAACGTCCTGACTTTC
TRBJ2-1 TRBD1 TRBV7-8 - CASSSGQVNEQFF TGTGCCAGCAGCTCGGGACAGGTCAATGAGCAGTTCTTC
TRBJ2-7 TRBD1 TRBV5-1 - CASSLTGTEYYEQYF TGCGCCAGCAGCTTAACCGGGACAGAATACTACGAGCAGTACTTC
TRBJ2-2 - TRBV7-3 - CASSLEPHYGELFF TGTGCCAGCAGCCTCGAGCCTCACTACGGGGAGCTGTTTTTT
TRBJ1-1 TRBD1 TRBV6-5 - CASSMTGRGEAFF TGTGCCAGCAGCATGACAGGGCGAGGCGAAGCTTTCTTT
TRBJ2-6 TRBD1 TRBV11-1 - CASSLATGAGANVLTF TGTGCCAGCAGCTTAGCGACAGGGGCCGGGGCCAACGTCCTGACTTTC
TRBJ1-1 - TRBV3-1/TRBV3-2 - CASSQGRVGTEAFF TGTGCCAGCAGCCAAGGCAGGGTAGGCACTGAAGCTTTCTTT
TRBJ1-5 TRBD1 TRBV7-9 - CASSLGTGGAEGQPQHF TGTGCCAGCAGCTTAGGGACAGGAGGAGCAGAAGGTCAGCCCCAGCATTTT
TRBJ1-1 - TRBV5-1 - CASSFGSGDHDTEAFF TGCGCCAGCAGCTTCGGCAGCGGGGACCACGACACTGAAGCTTTCTTT
TRBJ1-5 - TRBV5-1 - CASSLGDNSNQPQHF TGCGCCAGCAGCTTGGGGGACAATAGCAATCAGCCCCAGCATTTT
TRBJ1-5 - TRBV6-1 - CASSEIPGGGLDQPQHF TGTGCCAGCAGTGAAATCCCGGGAGGTGGGTTGGATCAGCCCCAGCATTTT
TRBJ1-1 - TRBV5-5 - CASSFEITEAFF TGTGCCAGCAGCTTTGAGATCACTGAAGCTTTCTTT
TRBJ2-5 - TRBV11-2 - CASSFGRTQYF TGTGCCAGCAGCTTTGGGCGCACCCAGTACTTC
TRBJ1-4 - TRBV5-1 - CASSLGGATNEKLFF TGCGCCAGCAGCTTAGGAGGTGCAACTAATGAAAAACTGTTTTTT
TRBJ1-1 - TRBV29-1 few CSVEDSPMNTEAFF TGCAGCGTTGAAGACAGTCCCATGAACACTGAAGCTTTCTTT
TRBJ1-5 - TRBV15 - CATSSDGNSNQPQHF TGTGCCACCAGCAGCGACGGGAATAGCAATCAGCCCCAGCATTTT
TRBJ2-7 TRBD1 TRBV5-1 once CASSWGQSNEQYF TGCGCCAGCAGCTGGGGACAGAGCAACGAGCAGTACTTC
TRBJ2-3 TRBD2 TRBV3-1/TRBV3-2 - CASSQGNLAGGRGTDTQYF TGTGCCAGCAGCCAAGGAAACCTAGCGGGAGGCCGAGGCACAGATACGCAGTATTTT
TRBJ1-2 - TRBV3-1/TRBV3-2 - CASSQGPAGGSYGYTF TGTGCCAGCAGCCAAGGGCCGGCGGGGGGCAGCTATGGCTACACCTTC
TRBJ2-3 TRBD2 TRBV19 - CASSIVPLGLAGERDTQYF TGTGCCAGTAGTATAGTTCCCCTGGGACTAGCGGGAGAAAGAGATACGCAGTATTTT
TRBJ1-5 TRBD1 TRBV25-1 - CASRDRDGNQPQHF TGTGCCAGCAGAGACAGGGACGGGAATCAGCCCCAGCATTTT
TRBJ1-6 - TRBV27 few CASSLGTPRGSPLHF TGTGCCAGCAGTCTAGGGACACCCCGTGGTTCACCCCTCCACTTT
TRBJ1-2 - TRBV24-1 - CATSDRRDGYTF TGTGCCACCAGTGATAGACGGGATGGCTACACCTTC
TRBJ2-1 TRBD1 TRBV5-6 once CASSSIAGTGTYNEQFF TGTGCCAGCAGCTCAATAGCCGGGACAGGGACCTACAATGAGCAGTTCTTC